These 30 T cell receptor beta chains came from one sample sequenced in a study of blood T cell repertoires in COVID-19 (TCRdb year 2020). Preparation of the library involved the immunoSEQ multiplex PCR assay. The clones in this table, taken by TCRdb from immuneACCESS, are in-frame only. Not every clone is retained; where verified, under half of the shortfall comes from an unresolved V gene, and the cause of the rest is unknown. The sample table records approximately 360,000 clones; roughly 87% of these occur just once. The ten largest make up approximately 5% of the sample. The specimen sequenced was PBMCs or T cells enriched from blood (not recorded which). Source of these receptors: a woman in her fifties or sixties who had recovered from COVID-19.

This clone was observed a few times. This chain links TRBV30 with TRBJ2-5; unclear D gene. V shed 4 bases and J shed 5 bases, with 11 bases lying between them. The CDR3 sequence is 12 residues long. Germline CDR1 and CDR2: GTSNPN and SVGIG (reference sequence). CDR3 sequence: CAWTAVSETQYF. The CDR3 nucleotides read TGTGCCTGGACTGCTGTTAGCGAGACCCAGTACTTC.

This chain connects TRBV29-1 to TRBJ1-2; D ambiguous. Trimming stripped 4 bases from V and 2 bases from J, with 8 bases between. The CDR3 is 12 residues long. Germline lookup yields CDR1 SQVTM and CDR2 ANQGSEA. CDR3 DNA sequence: TGCAGCGTTGCCCGCCTAAACTATGGCTACACCTTC. Its protein is CSVARLNYGYTF.

In this sample, this clone turned up a few times. The genes are TRBV11-1 and TRBJ2-7, with D perhaps matching TRBD1 (5 bases). V was pared by 2 bases and J by 1 base, with 15 bases between. CDR3 length equals 16 residues. Germline CDR1 SGHAT, CDR2 FQDESV (reference sequence). The CDR3 reads CASSLSSPGPSYEQYF. CDR3 bases: TGTGCCAGCAGCTTATCTTCCCCAGGGCCGTCCTACGAGCAGTACTTC.

This clone was found a few times. This chain joins TRBV6-2 or TRBV6-3 and TRBJ1-5, with TRBD1 as a possible D gene (6 bases). V gave up 6 bases and J gave up 0 bases, with 9 bases separating them. This CDR3 is 14 amino acids long. CDR1 is MNHEY and CDR2 is SVGEGT in the germline V gene. CDR3 protein: CASSRDTSNQPQHF. The CDR3 DNA is TGTGCCAGCAGCAGGGACACTAGCAATCAGCCCCAGCATTTT.

V gene TRBV25-1 combines with J gene TRBJ1-6; D is unclear. CDR3 length equals 13 residues. Trimming removed 2 bases from V and 6 bases from J, with 5 bases in between. Per germline, CDR1 MGHDK and CDR2 SYGVNS. CDR3 nucleotides: TGTGCCAGCAGTGAACTCCCTAATTCACCCCTCCACTTT. Protein sequence: CASSELPNSPLHF.

V and J are TRBV7-2 and TRBJ1-2, with 7 bases aligning to TRBD1. This CDR3 spans 14 amino acids. Germline loops: CDR1 SGHTA, CDR2 FQGNSA. V dropped 5 bases and J dropped 3; count of bases not matched to a gene: 6. The CDR3 loop reads CASSRDSFDYGYTF. CDR3 sequence (DNA): TGTGCCAGCAGCCGGGACAGTTTCGACTATGGCTACACCTTC.

V gene TRBV6-2 or TRBV6-3 combines with J gene TRBJ2-7, with 9 bases identical to TRBD1. Trimming took 1 base from V and 3 from J; bases not matched to a gene: 1. CDR3 length: 14 residues. The germline V gene encodes CDR1 MNHEY and CDR2 SVGEGT. Written as DNA, the CDR3 is TGTGCCAGCAGTTACTTGACAGGGGGCTACGAGCAGTACTTC. Encoded protein: CASSYLTGGYEQYF.

The chain employs TRBV5-6 and TRBJ2-7; D perhaps matches TRBD1 (5 bases). Trimming removed 4 bases from V and 2 bases from J, with 13 bases in between. CDR3 length equals 14 residues. The germline V gene encodes CDR1 SGHDT and CDR2 YYEEEE. CDR3 sequence: CASSPSQGTYEQYF. The DNA for the CDR3 is TGTGCCAGCAGCCCTTCTCAGGGAACCTACGAGCAGTACTTC.

The chain links TRBV6-2 or TRBV6-3 to TRBJ1-6; maybe TRBD1 (5 bases). V was clipped by 6 bases and J by 3 bases, with 9 bases between them. This CDR3 region has 14 residues. Germline V lookup: CDR1 MNHEY, CDR2 SVGEGT. In nucleotides, the CDR3 is TGTGCCAGCAGCCAGACAGTCTATAATTCACCCCTCCACTTT. It encodes CASSQTVYNSPLHF.

This chain joins TRBV3-1 (or the pseudogene TRBV3-2) and TRBJ2-6; 11 nucleotides match TRBD2. The CDR3 consists of 24 residues. Germline V gene sequence: CDR1 LGHDT, CDR2 YNNKEL (reference sequence). V gave up 2 bases and J gave up 0 bases; unmatched junction bases: 21. As DNA, the CDR3 is TGTGCCAGCAGCCAACCCTGGGGGCAGGCTAGCGGGAGGCCAAATTACTCTGGGGCCAACGTCCTGACTTTC. Amino acid sequence: CASSQPWGQASGRPNYSGANVLTF.

The chain joins TRBV9 to TRBJ2-2; TRBD2 aligns across 8 bases. Germline values: CDR1 SGDLS, CDR2 YYNGEE. The CDR3 length is 19 residues. The junction had 14 bases not matched to a gene; V was cut back by 1 base and J by 3 bases. The CDR3 bases are TGTGCCAGCAGCGTATATAGTTCTTCGGGAGGGCCTGACACCGGGGAGCTGTTTTTT. Its protein is CASSVYSSSGGPDTGELFF.

The rearrangement joins TRBV19 to TRBJ1-1; the D is unclear. Trimming pared 2 bases from V and 3 bases from J, leaving 16 bases between. CDR1 and CDR2 from the germline V gene are LNHDA and SQIVND (reference sequence). This CDR3 has 16 amino acids. This CDR3 is CASSISLGKGDTEAFF. CDR3 coding DNA: TGTGCCAGTAGTATAAGTCTCGGCAAAGGAGACACTGAAGCTTTCTTT. Based on the CDR3 plus reference TRBV19 and TRBJ1-1, the full variable domain is DGGITQSPKYLFRKEGQNVTLSCEQNLNHDAMYWYRQDPGQGLRLIYYSQIVNDFQKGDIAEGYSVSREKKESFPLTVTSAQKNPTAFYLCASSISLGKGDTEAFFGQGTRLTVV.

This clone was recorded only once. The J gene is TRBJ1-2, the V gene TRBV25-1; tentatively, D is TRBD1 (5 bases). Germline CDR1 and CDR2: MGHDK and SYGVNS. Trimming stripped 3 bases from V and 3 bases from J, with 14 bases between. The CDR3 consists of 15 residues. Here the CDR3 DNA reads TGTGCCAGCAGTGATGGGTCAGGGTGGTACTATGGCTACACCTTC. Translation gives CASSDGSGWYYGYTF.

This chain connects TRBV12-3 or TRBV12-4 to TRBJ2-3; a weak D match, TRBD2 (6 bases). There are 12 residues in the CDR3. V lost 6 bases and J lost 4, with 8 bases in between. CDR3 DNA: TGTGCCAGCAGCCCGGGGGCAGATACGCAGTATTTT. Its protein is CASSPGADTQYF.

This clone has a single count. The rearrangement links TRBV6-2 or TRBV6-3 to TRBJ2-2; TRBD1 is a possible D gene (6 bases). The CDR3 is 16 amino acids. V lost 3 bases and J lost 5, with 16 bases in between. The germline V gene has CDR1 MNHEY and CDR2 SVGEGT. The chain's CDR3 is CASSYYGQGITGELFF. The CDR3 DNA follows: TGTGCCAGCAGTTATTACGGGCAGGGGATTACCGGGGAGCTGTTTTTT.

This clone was counted between two and nine times. This sequence joins TRBV7-8 and TRBJ1-2, with TRBD1 matching 7 bases. Germline V gives CDR1 SGHVS, CDR2 FQNEAQ. The CDR3 length is 16 residues. V was pared by 1 base and J by 2 bases, with 7 bases of the junction left unmatched. The CDR3 protein is CASSLDRGSTNYGYTF. CDR3 coding DNA: TGTGCCAGCAGCTTAGACAGGGGATCCACGAACTATGGCTACACCTTC.

The rearrangement joins TRBV4-1 to TRBJ2-5; 9 positions match TRBD2. Germline lookup yields CDR1 MGHRA and CDR2 YSYEKL. This CDR3 has 17 amino acids. The J segment lost 1 base and the V segment lost 3 bases, leaving 9 bases of the junction unmatched. CDR3 DNA sequence: TGCGCCAGCAGCCACACAGCGGGGGGCCCCCCCCAAGAGACCCAGTACTTC. It encodes CASSHTAGGPPQETQYF.

J is TRBJ1-2 and V is TRBV6-1; 8 nucleotides agree with TRBD1. V was clipped by 2 bases and J by 2 bases; unmatched bases: 10. The CDR3 covers 17 residues. Looked up from germline, CDR1 is MNHNS and CDR2 is SASEGT. The CDR3 coding sequence is TGTGCCAGCAGTGAACCCGGGACAGGCGACCAAAACTATGGCTACACCTTC. Amino acids: CASSEPGTGDQNYGYTF.

The J gene is TRBJ2-7, the V gene TRBV25-1; TRBD2 might be the D (5 bases). This CDR3 is 14 amino acids long. CDR1 is MGHDK, CDR2 SYGVNS, per germline. Trimming left V 10 bases short and J 7 bases short, with 23 bases between. CDR3 coding DNA: TGTGCCAACCATCTCGAGGGTAGCGTAGGGGAGCAGTACTTC. Translated, it gives CANHLEGSVGEQYF.

CDR3 residues: CASSVSSGPAYEQYF. As DNA, the CDR3 is TGTGCCAGCAGCGTATCGAGCGGACCAGCCTACGAGCAGTACTTC. This chain joins TRBV9 and TRBJ2-7, with D perhaps TRBD2 (5 bases). Germline V gives CDR1 SGDLS, CDR2 YYNGEE. The CDR3 sequence is 15 residues long. The V end lost 1 base, the J end lost 2 bases, and 13 bases lay between the germline ends.

This rearrangement joins TRBV18 to TRBJ1-1; weak D call: TRBD1 (5 bases). This CDR3 is 14 amino acids long. In germline, CDR1 is KGHSH, CDR2 LQKENI. Trimming removed 2 bases from V and 5 bases from J, with 12 bases in between. The CDR3, as DNA: TGTGCCAGCTCACCATATACGGGGGGAACTGAAGCTTTCTTT. Translating gives CASSPYTGGTEAFF.

The rearrangement uses TRBV4-3 and TRBJ1-4, with 10 bases aligning to TRBD1. CDR1 and CDR2 (germline): LGHNA, YSLEER. V shed 6 bases and J 7 bases; nucleotides not matched to a gene: 5. This CDR3 spans 14 amino acids. The DNA of the CDR3 is TGCGCCAGCAGTCCCGGGACAGGGGCTGAAAAACTGTTTTTT. Translating it yields CASSPGTGAEKLFF.

The rearrangement links TRBV9 to TRBJ1-6, with D possibly being TRBD1 (6 bases). V dropped 3 bases and J dropped 7 bases, with 20 bases sitting between them. CDR1 and CDR2 (germline): SGDLS, YYNGEE. The CDR3 runs to 17 residues. The chain's CDR3 is CASSETPGGHLNSPLHF. The CDR3 nucleotides read TGTGCCAGCAGCGAGACCCCGGGGGGACACTTAAATTCACCCCTCCACTTT.

The gene calls are TRBV11-2 and TRBJ2-7; no clear D gene. This CDR3 region has 16 residues. Germline CDR1 SGHAT, CDR2 FQNNGV. Trimming removed 1 base at V and 4 bases at J, with 17 bases between. CDR3 loop: CASSLVGSKQPYEQYF. The CDR3 nucleotides read TGTGCCAGCAGCTTAGTTGGTTCGAAACAGCCGTACGAGCAGTACTTC.

The chain recombines TRBV5-1 with TRBJ2-7, with 8 nucleotides matching TRBD2. Germline V lookup: CDR1 SGHRS, CDR2 YFSETQ. This CDR3 has 17 amino acids. V shed 0 bases and J 2 bases; nucleotides not matched to a gene: 10. The CDR3 reads CASSLASVSGDPYEQYF. The CDR3 DNA sequence: TGCGCCAGCAGCTTGGCGTCGGTTAGCGGGGACCCCTACGAGCAGTACTTC.

The CDR3 is CASSLLPSGVNTGELFF. The CDR3, as DNA: TGTGCCAGCAGCTTACTGCCTAGCGGGGTGAACACCGGGGAGCTGTTTTTT. V and J are TRBV7-3 and TRBJ2-2; TRBD2 aligns across 9 bases. Germline CDR1 is SGHTA and CDR2 is FQGTGA. The CDR3 totals 17 residues. J gave up 1 base and V 2 bases, and 5 bases lay outside the gene matches. The full variable domain, completed using reference TRBV7-3 and TRBJ2-2, is GAGVSQTPSNKVTEKGKYVELRCDPISGHTALYWYRQSLGQGPEFLIYFQGTGAADDSGLPNDRFFAVRPEGSVSTLKIQRTERGDSAVYLCASSLLPSGVNTGELFFGEGSRLTVL.

This clone was seen more than once but under ten times. V is TRBV2 and J is TRBJ1-2; no clear D gene. The V end was cut by 10 bases, the J end by 4 bases, with 16 bases between. This CDR3 comprises 13 residues. Germline values: CDR1 SNHLY, CDR2 FYNNEI. The DNA for the CDR3 is TGTGCCAACGCCAAACAGACCGCCTATGGCTACACCTTC. Residues: CANAKQTAYGYTF.

The chain is built from TRBV2 and TRBJ1-2; 9 nucleotides match TRBD1. This CDR3 has 14 residues. With 2 bases clipped from V and 3 bases from J, the junction kept 1 base outside the gene matches. The germline gives CDR1 SNHLY, CDR2 FYNNEI. The CDR3 reads CASSERDRDYGYTF. In DNA, the CDR3 is TGTGCCAGCAGTGAAAGGGACAGGGACTATGGCTACACCTTC.

This sequence joins TRBV4-1 and TRBJ1-3; perhaps TRBD1 as D (5 bases). Germline CDR1 and CDR2: MGHRA and YSYEKL. Trimming took off 1 base at V and 0 bases at J, with 7 bases between the two ends. The CDR3 covers 15 residues. For the CDR3, the DNA is TGCGCCAGCAGCCAAGGACAGATCTCTGGAAACACCATATATTTT. Translated: CASSQGQISGNTIYF.

The chain is built from TRBV11-3 and TRBJ1-6, with 7 bases fitting TRBD1. The CDR3 consists of 13 residues. After removal of 5 bases from V and 8 bases from J, the junction contained 3 bases not matched to a gene. Germline-derived CDR1 and CDR2 are SGHNT and YENEEA. CDR3 loop: CASSPTGYSPLHF. The CDR3 DNA reads as TGTGCCAGCAGCCCGACAGGGTATTCACCCCTCCACTTT.